This TCR beta chain emerged from a study of T cell responses to AZD1222 COVID-19 vaccine. Sequencing was performed with immunoSEQ multiplex PCR; in TCRdb, only in-frame clones are kept and a portion is missing. The table has more than 60,000 clones, roughly 90% seen once. The CDR3 loop spans 16 amino acids. The trim removed 6 bases at V and 0 bases at J, leaving 8 bases unmatched. CDR1 and CDR2 (germline): SNHLY, FYNNEI. This clone has a single count. The sequence derives from an adult in good health. The specimen comprised peripheral blood, sampled on day 0 of AZD1222 vaccination. This chain links TRBV2 with TRBJ1-3; 7 bases map to TRBD1. The CDR3 loop reads CASRGTGVSSGNTIYF. For the CDR3, the DNA is TGTGCCAGCAGGGGAACAGGGGTGAGCTCTGGAAACACCATATATTTT. The variable domain in full, with the rest retrieved from reference TRBV2 and TRBJ1-3, is EPEVTQTPSHQVTQMGQEVILRCVPISNHLYFYWYRQILGQKVEFLVSFYNNEISEKSEIFDDQFSVERPDGSNFTLKIRSTKLEDSAMYFCASRGTGVSSGNTIYFGEGSWLTVV.